The 10 T cell receptor beta chains given below trace back to one sample, sequenced in a study of neoadjuvant anti-PD-1 for oral cavity cancer. The assay was immunoSEQ multiplex PCR, and TCRdb's table has in-frame clones only and misses some. This sample has about 72,000 clones; around 83% occur once, and the top ten carry roughly 3.4%. The source material was PBMCs, sampled before nivolumab (anti-PD-1) treatment. Receptors originate from a person aged 35-80 years with oral cavity squamous cell carcinoma.

V is TRBV7-3 and J is TRBJ2-1; maybe TRBD2 (6 bases). CDR1 and CDR2 (germline): SGHTA, FQGTGA. The CDR3 is 14 residues long. Trimming removed 5 bases at V and 8 bases at J, with 16 bases between. The CDR3 spells CASSITRLGDEQFF. The CDR3 bases are TGTGCCAGCAGCATCACAAGACTAGGCGATGAGCAGTTCTTC.

This rearrangement joins TRBV6-5 to TRBJ1-1, with D perhaps matching TRBD1 (6 bases). V lost 2 bases and J 5 bases, leaving 15 bases between the germline ends. The germline V gene has CDR1 MNHEY and CDR2 SVGAGI. The CDR3 has 15 amino acids. CDR3 residues: CASSYVSGAGTEAFF. CDR3 nucleotide sequence: TGTGCCAGCAGTTACGTTTCAGGGGCAGGGACTGAAGCTTTCTTT.

The genes are TRBV14 and TRBJ1-2; D unclear. V was pared by 1 base and J by 4 bases, with 4 bases between. Germline-derived CDR1 and CDR2 are SGHDN and FVKESK. The length of the CDR3 is 12 residues. The CDR3: CASSQATYGYTF. The CDR3 region has the DNA TGTGCCAGCAGCCAAGCCACCTATGGCTACACCTTC.

V and J are TRBV2 and TRBJ2-1; 7 bases align to TRBD1. The CDR3 is 13 residues long. Germline V gives CDR1 SNHLY, CDR2 FYNNEI. V dropped 7 bases and J dropped 13; count of bases not matched to a gene: 13. DNA of the CDR3: TGTGCCAGCACTAGGGACAGCCCTTCGGGACAGTTCTTC. It codes for CASTRDSPSGQFF.

This clone occurred a few times. V gene TRBV2 combines with J gene TRBJ1-5; D gene uncertain. The V and J ends lost 5 bases and 5 bases respectively, with 10 bases between them. The length of the CDR3 is 13 residues. Germline assignment: CDR1 SNHLY and CDR2 FYNNEI. CDR3 loop: CASSPSWHQPQHF. The CDR3 bases are TGTGCCAGCAGTCCAAGCTGGCATCAGCCCCAGCATTTT.

V and J are TRBV6-1 and TRBJ2-1, with 8 bases aligning to TRBD2. With 7 bases clipped from V and 6 bases from J, the junction kept 8 bases outside the gene matches. This CDR3 is 14 amino acids long. Germline CDR1 reads MNHNS; CDR2 reads SASEGT. CDR3 in amino acids: CASNPGLGINEQFF. For the CDR3, the DNA is TGTGCCAGCAACCCGGGACTAGGAATCAATGAGCAGTTCTTC.

J is TRBJ1-3 and V is TRBV4-1, with D tentatively TRBD1 (6 bases). Germline V gene lookup returns CDR1 MGHRA and CDR2 YSYEKL. V lost 4 bases and J 7 bases, leaving 8 bases between the germline ends. The CDR3 is 12 residues long. The CDR3 sequence is CASSRTGNTIYF. CDR3 nucleotides: TGCGCCAGCAGCCGCACAGGGAACACCATATATTTT.

The chain is built from TRBV9 and TRBJ2-7; D is unresolved. This CDR3 has 14 residues. The germline V and J ends were trimmed by 1 base and 7 bases, with 15 bases remaining between them. Germline V gene data show CDR1 as SGDLS and CDR2 as YYNGEE. CDR3 in amino acids: CASSVLPDIGEQYF. Written as DNA, the CDR3 is TGTGCCAGCAGCGTACTCCCAGATATCGGAGAGCAGTACTTC.

The rearrangement links TRBV5-6 to TRBJ1-5; possible D gene TRBD1, 6 bases. There are 15 residues in the CDR3. Trimming stripped 2 bases from V and 7 bases from J, with 16 bases between. CDR1 is SGHDT and CDR2 is YYEEEE in the germline V gene. CDR3 sequence: CASSLGGGAGQPQHF. CDR3 bases: TGTGCCAGCAGCTTAGGGGGAGGGGCAGGCCAGCCCCAGCATTTT.

This clone showed up just a few times. CDR3 DNA: TGCAGCGAGAGCGGGGGGGCGAGTAATGAGCAGTTCTTC. It yields the protein CSESGGASNEQFF. The chain employs TRBV29-1 and TRBJ2-1; TRBD2 aligns across 10 bases. From germline, CDR1 is SQVTM and CDR2 ANQGSEA. J lost 7 bases, V lost 7 bases, and 7 bases had no gene match. This CDR3 spans 13 amino acids.